Presented here are 31 T cell receptor beta chains from one specimen sequenced in a study of response to subunit inactivated influenza vaccine. Each CDR3 protein is one row after TCRdb ran MiXCR on the RT-PCR reads. The repertoire holds approximately 680,000 distinct CDR3 sequences, with 15% to 17% as singletons. Sequencing used PBMCs from blood, obtained 11 to 12 days after vaccination. All receptors come from a man aged 50 or older who received an inactivated influenza vaccine.

The chain combines TRBV20-1 with TRBJ2-3, with 13 bases identical to TRBD2. This CDR3 comprises 16 residues. The germline gives CDR1 DFQATT, CDR2 SNEGSKA (reference sequence). Written as DNA, the CDR3 is TGCAGCCCTGGTGGGACTAGCGGGACGGAAGCAGATACGCAGTATTTT. It codes for CSPGGTSGTEADTQYF.

This clonotype appeared a few times. This chain joins TRBV12-3 or TRBV12-4 and TRBJ2-7; no definite D call. V lost 1 base to trimming and J lost 0 bases, with 10 bases between them. The CDR3 spans 15 residues. For the CDR3, the DNA is TGTGCCAGCAGTTTAGAGACGGGCAACTCCTACGAGCAGTACTTC. Amino acids: CASSLETGNSYEQYF.

The chain recombines TRBV12-3 or TRBV12-4 with TRBJ2-5; maybe TRBD2 (5 bases). Trimming took off 6 bases at V and 7 bases at J, with 12 bases between the two ends. The CDR3 length is 12 residues. This CDR3 is CASSQRGWTQYF. The CDR3 DNA is TGTGCCAGCAGCCAACGGGGATGGACCCAGTACTTC.

The CDR3 spells CASSLIASYEQYF. DNA for the CDR3: TGCGCCAGCAGCTTGATTGCCTCCTACGAGCAGTACTTC. The chain combines TRBV5-1 with TRBJ2-7; D ambiguous. This CDR3 contains 13 residues. Trimming left V 1 base short and J 0 bases short, with 5 bases between. Germline V gives CDR1 SGHRS, CDR2 YFSETQ.

This clonotype was seen a few times. V gene TRBV14 combines with J gene TRBJ2-3, with 12 nucleotides matching TRBD2. With V trimmed by 3 bases and J by 4 bases, 8 bases remained unmatched. CDR1 and CDR2 from the germline V gene are SGHDN and FVKESK. The CDR3 covers 17 residues. CDR3 in amino acids: CASSHRVTSGSSDTQYF. CDR3 DNA sequence: TGTGCCAGCAGCCACCGAGTGACTAGCGGGAGCTCAGATACGCAGTATTTT.

The CDR3 bases are TGTGCCAGCTCGGACTCGGTTTTTGGTGGGACCCAGTACTTC. The encoded protein is CASSDSVFGGTQYF. This chain joins TRBV27 and TRBJ2-5; a possible D gene is TRBD2 (5 bases). The CDR3 is 14 residues long. Germline values: CDR1 MNHEY, CDR2 SMNVEV (reference sequence). The V end lost 8 bases, the J end lost 7 bases, and 20 bases lay between the germline ends.

This chain connects TRBV7-9 to TRBJ2-7; tentative D call: TRBD1 (6 bases). Trimming took off 1 base at V and 4 bases at J, with 8 bases between the two ends. This CDR3 spans 13 amino acids. CDR1 is SEHNR and CDR2 is FQNEAQ in the germline V gene (reference sequence). CDR3 in DNA: TGTGCCAGCAGCTTAGTTACAGGGTACGAGCAGTACTTC. This encodes CASSLVTGYEQYF.

The rearrangement links TRBV7-2 to TRBJ2-3; 12 positions agree with TRBD2. In germline, CDR1 is SGHTA, CDR2 FQGNSA. CDR3 length: 17 residues. With V trimmed by 5 bases and J by 6 bases, 12 bases remained unmatched. The CDR3 nucleotides read TGTGCCAGCAGCCTGACCCTAGCGGGAGGGCCTTGGGATACGCAGTATTTT. Protein product: CASSLTLAGGPWDTQYF.

This clonotype was seen a few times. This chain joins TRBV15 and TRBJ2-5; 8 nucleotides match TRBD2. The CDR3 loop spans 15 amino acids. CDR1 LNHNV and CDR2 YYDKDF come from the germline V gene (reference sequence). J gave up 7 bases and V 0 bases, and 7 bases lay outside the gene matches. The CDR3: CATSRDKTSVGTQYF. Here the CDR3 DNA reads TGTGCCACCAGCAGAGACAAGACTAGCGTCGGGACCCAGTACTTC.

This clonotype was seen only a few times. The rearrangement uses TRBV29-1 and TRBJ2-3; 8 bases match TRBD2. This CDR3 has 14 residues. Trimming cost V 3 bases and J 9 bases; bases outside gene matches: 11. CDR1 and CDR2 (germline): SQVTM, ANQGSEA. CDR3 coding DNA: TGCAGCGTTGAGGGGCGGGGGGACTCGTACACGCAGTATTTT. Amino acids: CSVEGRGDSYTQYF.

The chain joins TRBV7-2 to TRBJ1-1; D uncertain. Germline CDR1 SGHTA, CDR2 FQGNSA. The CDR3 runs to 12 residues. V was cut by 7 bases and J by 1 base, with 7 bases left in between. The CDR3 DNA reads as TGTGCCAGCACTCAGACGAACACTGAAGCTTTCTTT. Its protein product is CASTQTNTEAFF.

This clonotype turned up a few times. The CDR3 sequence is CASSQEHRGTDTQYF. The CDR3 DNA sequence: TGCGCCAGCAGCCAAGAACACAGGGGCACAGATACGCAGTATTTT. The chain employs TRBV4-3 and TRBJ2-3; the D gene is possibly TRBD1 (6 bases). Germline V gives CDR1 LGHNA, CDR2 YSLEER. CDR3 length: 15 residues. V lost 0 bases, J lost 1 base, and 8 bases lay in between.

In DNA, the CDR3 is TGCGCCAGCAGCCAAGATTCAAGCGGGAGTCTCAATGAGCAGTTCTTC. Translation: CASSQDSSGSLNEQFF. The chain links TRBV4-3 to TRBJ2-1; 8 bases line up with TRBD2. After removal of 0 bases from V and 6 bases from J, the junction contained 7 bases not matched to a gene. CDR3 size: 16 residues. Germline V gene data show CDR1 as LGHNA and CDR2 as YSLEER.

This clonotype showed up many times. The rearrangement joins TRBV7-2 to TRBJ2-7; 7 nucleotides match TRBD2. The trim removed 3 bases at V and 3 bases at J, leaving 2 bases unmatched. The germline V gene has CDR1 SGHTA and CDR2 FQGNSA. The CDR3 consists of 13 residues. Written as DNA, the CDR3 is TGTGCCAGCAGCTTCCGGACTAGCTACGAGCAGTACTTC. This sequence encodes CASSFRTSYEQYF.

This clonotype was recorded a few times. CDR3 loop: CASSFTLGSSYNEQFF. For the CDR3, the DNA is TGTGCCAGCAGTTTCACACTAGGAAGCTCCTACAATGAGCAGTTCTTC. The rearrangement uses TRBV28 and TRBJ2-1; weak D call: TRBD2 (5 bases). There are 16 residues in the CDR3. Germline V gene lookup returns CDR1 MDHEN and CDR2 SYDVKM. Trimming left V 3 bases short and J 0 bases short, with 12 bases between.

This clonotype has a handful of counts. The rearrangement uses TRBV11-2 and TRBJ1-5; tentatively, D is TRBD1 (5 bases). This CDR3 region has 13 residues. Trimming cost V 8 bases and J 7 bases, with 15 bases left between them. The germline V gene encodes CDR1 SGHAT and CDR2 FQNNGV. In DNA form, the CDR3 reads TGTGCCAGCGGCCCGGGACTGAACCAGCCCCAGCATTTT. Protein sequence: CASGPGLNQPQHF. The entire variable domain, with the rest obtained from reference TRBV11-2 and TRBJ1-5, is as follows: EAGVAQSPRYKIIEKRQSVAFWCNPISGHATLYWYQQILGQGPKLLIQFQNNGVVDDSQLPKDRFSAERLKGVDSTLKIQPAKLEDSAVYLCASGPGLNQPQHFGDGTRLSIL.

The J gene is TRBJ2-7, the V gene TRBV28; TRBD2 is a possible D gene (6 bases). The germline CDR1 and CDR2 sequences are MDHEN and SYDVKM. Trimming left V 3 bases short and J 1 base short, with 25 bases between. This CDR3 is built from 19 residues. The CDR3: CASSFSVNPGRMGSYEQYF. CDR3 DNA: TGTGCCAGCAGTTTTTCGGTGAACCCAGGGAGGATGGGGTCCTACGAGCAGTACTTC.

V usage is TRBV24-1 and J usage is TRBJ2-6; 9 positions match TRBD1. The ends lost 2 bases at V and 0 bases at J; junction bases unmatched: 7. CDR1 and CDR2 (germline): KGHDR, SFDVKD. CDR3 length: 19 residues. This CDR3 reads CATSDSLGQGISGANVLTF. The CDR3 DNA reads as TGTGCCACCAGTGATTCCCTTGGACAGGGGATCTCTGGGGCCAACGTCCTGACTTTC.

This clonotype occurred a few times. This chain joins TRBV20-1 and TRBJ1-1, with D possibly TRBD1 on 5 matching bases. CDR3 length equals 12 residues. Germline CDR1 reads DFQATT; CDR2 reads SNEGSKA (reference sequence). V lost 5 bases to trimming and J lost 5 bases, with 12 bases between them. The CDR3 nucleotides are TGCAGTGCTCGGGAGGGGAGGACTGAAGCTTTCTTT. Translated: CSAREGRTEAFF.

This sequence joins TRBV11-1 and TRBJ2-1, with TRBD2 as a possible D gene (6 bases). Germline CDR1 reads SGHAT; CDR2 reads FQDESV (reference sequence). V lost 2 bases and J lost 1, with 15 bases in between. The CDR3 is 17 amino acids. The CDR3 nucleotides are TGTGCCAGCAGCTTACTTGGGGTAGCGGCGTCCTACAATGAGCAGTTCTTC. Translating it yields CASSLLGVAASYNEQFF.

The table lists this clonotype with many counts. V gene TRBV20-1 combines with J gene TRBJ2-5; weak D call: TRBD1 (6 bases). Per the germline V gene, CDR1 is DFQATT and CDR2 is SNEGSKA (reference sequence). Between the trimmed V and J ends, which lost 3 bases and 4 bases, there was a span of 15 bases. This CDR3 has 14 residues. The CDR3 DNA reads as TGCAGTGCTAGCTTACAGGGTTTACGAGAGACCCAGTACTTC. Protein product: CSASLQGLRETQYF.

This clonotype was detected only a few times. The CDR3 protein is CASSEAGTHLEKLFF. In DNA form, the CDR3 reads TGTGCCAGCAGTGAAGCCGGGACACATTTAGAAAAACTGTTTTTT. This chain uses TRBV6-1 with TRBJ1-4; a possible D gene is TRBD1 (6 bases). From germline, CDR1 is MNHNS and CDR2 SASEGT. V was pared by 0 bases and J by 8 bases, with 13 bases between. The CDR3 spans 15 residues.

The chain is built from TRBV29-1 and TRBJ2-7; D perhaps matches TRBD2 (5 bases). CDR1 and CDR2 from the germline V gene are SQVTM and ANQGSEA. This CDR3 comprises 13 residues. Deletions cut 4 bases from V and 1 base from J, with 11 bases between. The CDR3 bases are TGCAGCGTTGGGGAAAGGGAGTCCTACGAGCAGTACTTC. This sequence encodes CSVGERESYEQYF.

The J gene is TRBJ2-1, the V gene TRBV19, with D unclear. Germline lookup yields CDR1 LNHDA and CDR2 SQIVND (reference sequence). V was trimmed by 7 bases and J by 3 bases, leaving 7 bases between them. The CDR3 totals 12 residues. CDR3 sequence (DNA): TGTGCCAGTAAAGGGATCTACAATGAGCAGTTCTTC. Translating it yields CASKGIYNEQFF.

At least ten counts were recorded for this clonotype. V is TRBV15 and J is TRBJ1-5; D perhaps matches TRBD1 (6 bases). From germline, CDR1 is LNHNV and CDR2 YYDKDF (reference sequence). V was cut by 3 bases and J by 3 bases, with 12 bases left in between. This CDR3 contains 15 residues. The CDR3 DNA sequence: TGTGCCACCAGCAGCCTAGGGGGTCACAATCAGCCCCAGCATTTT. Protein: CATSSLGGHNQPQHF.

This sequence joins TRBV4-1 and TRBJ2-7, with D maybe TRBD2 (5 bases). From germline, CDR1 is MGHRA and CDR2 YSYEKL. CDR3 length: 17 residues. Trimming shortened V by 3 bases and J by 3 bases, and 21 bases separated the two germline ends. CDR3 nucleotide sequence: TGCGCCAGCAGCCACCATCCTAGCCGAAGTAGTTACTACGAGCAGTACTTC. The encoded protein is CASSHHPSRSSYYEQYF.

This clonotype was detected many times. V gene TRBV7-2 combines with J gene TRBJ2-1; a weak D match, TRBD2 (6 bases). The CDR3 runs to 15 residues. V lost 4 bases and J 4 bases, leaving 14 bases between the germline ends. The germline CDR1 and CDR2 sequences are SGHTA and FQGNSA. The CDR3 sequence: CASSSSGGTYNEQFF. Here the CDR3 DNA reads TGTGCCAGCAGCTCTTCAGGAGGGACGTACAATGAGCAGTTCTTC.

This clonotype was seen just once. V is TRBV9 and J is TRBJ2-3, with 11 bases aligning to TRBD2. V lost 2 bases to trimming and J lost 0 bases; unmatched junction nucleotides: 8. CDR1 is SGDLS, CDR2 YYNGEE, per germline. The CDR3 is 18 amino acids. The CDR3 coding sequence is TGTGCCAGCAGCGTCGGCGTGGGGACTAGCGGCAGCACAGATACGCAGTATTTT. Translating it yields CASSVGVGTSGSTDTQYF.

This clonotype was seen many times. The rearrangement links TRBV11-1 to TRBJ1-5; D not resolved. Trimming left V 5 bases short and J 5 bases short, with 10 bases between. Germline loops: CDR1 SGHAT, CDR2 FQDESV (reference sequence). The CDR3 extends over 13 amino acids. Written as DNA, the CDR3 is TGTGCCAGCAGCCTAAATAATGATCAGCCCCAGCATTTT. It codes for CASSLNNDQPQHF.

The table lists this clonotype with many counts. J is TRBJ1-2 and V is TRBV29-1; TRBD1 might be the D (5 bases). The germline gives CDR1 SQVTM, CDR2 ANQGSEA. CDR3 size: 14 residues. V was pared by 2 bases and J by 4 bases, with 14 bases between. The CDR3 coding sequence is TGCAGCGTTGAAACCCGCCGAGGGGCCTATGGCTACACCTTC. It specifies CSVETRRGAYGYTF.

This clonotype occurred a few times. The chain couples TRBV18 to TRBJ1-1; tentatively, D is TRBD1 (6 bases). V lost 5 bases to trimming and J lost 11 bases, with 18 bases between them. Germline CDR1 reads KGHSH; CDR2 reads LQKENI. This CDR3 region has 13 residues. The CDR3 DNA follows: TGTGCCAGCTCATTTTCAGGGGAAATGGGGGCTTTCTTT. Translated: CASSFSGEMGAFF.